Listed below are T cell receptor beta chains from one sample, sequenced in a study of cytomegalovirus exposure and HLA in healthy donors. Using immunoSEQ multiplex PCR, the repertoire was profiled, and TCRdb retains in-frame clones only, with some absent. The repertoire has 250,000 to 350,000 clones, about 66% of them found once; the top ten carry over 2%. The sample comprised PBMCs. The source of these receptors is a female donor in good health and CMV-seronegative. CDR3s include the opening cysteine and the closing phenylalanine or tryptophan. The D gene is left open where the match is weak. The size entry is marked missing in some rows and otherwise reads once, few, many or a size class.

CDR3 protein: CASSRGSGQLNTEAFF; CDR3 DNA: TGTGCCAGCAGCAGGGGCTCGGGACAGCTGAACACTGAAGCTTTCTTT; V gene: TRBV5-4; clone size: .; J gene: TRBJ1-1; D gene: TRBD1
CDR3 protein: CASRSTGQGTDTQYF; CDR3 DNA: TGTGCAAGTCGCTCGACAGGCCAGGGCACAGATACGCAGTATTTT; V gene: TRBV12-2; clone size: .; J gene: TRBJ2-3; D gene: .
CDR3 protein: CASSPPRFAGLIGEQYF; CDR3 DNA: TGTGCCAGCAGTCCCCCGAGGTTTGCCGGGTTGATCGGGGAGCAGTACTTC; V gene: TRBV28; clone size: .; J gene: TRBJ2-7; D gene: .
CDR3 protein: CASSTRSTGEHGYTF; CDR3 DNA: TGTGCCAGCAGTACCCGTTCGACAGGGGAACATGGCTACACCTTC; V gene: TRBV6-5; clone size: .; J gene: TRBJ1-2; D gene: TRBD1
CDR3 protein: CASSPLGGTEQFF; CDR3 DNA: TGTGCCAGCAGCCCCCTCGGGGGGACTGAGCAGTTCTTC; V gene: TRBV6-5; clone size: .; J gene: TRBJ2-1; D gene: TRBD2
CDR3 protein: CASSLGPGLAGETQYF; CDR3 DNA: TGTGCCAGCAGCTTGGGCCCGGGACTAGCGGGAGAGACCCAGTACTTC; V gene: TRBV7-8; clone size: .; J gene: TRBJ2-5; D gene: TRBD2
CDR3 protein: CASRDPGLPSNEQFF; CDR3 DNA: TGTGCCAGCAGGGACCCGGGACTGCCCTCCAATGAGCAGTTCTTC; V gene: TRBV7-9; clone size: .; J gene: TRBJ2-1; D gene: .
CDR3 protein: CASSLLIAERQETQYF; CDR3 DNA: TGTGCCAGCAGCCTGCTCATAGCGGAGAGGCAAGAGACCCAGTACTTC; V gene: TRBV4-2; clone size: .; J gene: TRBJ2-5; D gene: .
CDR3 protein: CASSFDSGSISYEQYF; CDR3 DNA: TGTGCCAGCAGTTTTGACAGCGGGAGTATCTCCTACGAGCAGTACTTC; V gene: TRBV27; clone size: .; J gene: TRBJ2-7; D gene: TRBD2
CDR3 protein: CASSLAGAPYEQYF; CDR3 DNA: TGCGCCAGCAGCTTGGCGGGAGCCCCCTACGAGCAGTACTTC; V gene: TRBV5-1; clone size: .; J gene: TRBJ2-7; D gene: .
CDR3 protein: CASSLRLATWEQYF; CDR3 DNA: TGTGCCAGCAGCTTAAGACTAGCGACCTGGGAGCAGTACTTC; V gene: TRBV11-2; clone size: .; J gene: TRBJ2-7; D gene: TRBD2
CDR3 protein: CASSYSQTDSGPKAFF; CDR3 DNA: TGTGCCAGCAGTTACTCTCAAACGGACAGCGGCCCTAAAGCTTTCTTT; V gene: TRBV6-6; clone size: .; J gene: TRBJ1-1; D gene: .
CDR3 protein: CASSEWGEGVAEAFF; CDR3 DNA: TGTGCCAGCAGTGAATGGGGGGAAGGGGTTGCTGAAGCTTTCTTT; V gene: TRBV6-1; clone size: .; J gene: TRBJ1-1; D gene: .
CDR3 protein: CSVGRGAGSHTGELFF; CDR3 DNA: TGCAGCGTGGGCCGGGGGGCGGGGAGCCACACCGGGGAGCTGTTTTTT; V gene: TRBV29-1; clone size: .; J gene: TRBJ2-2; D gene: .
CDR3 protein: CASSQTGTSGKLYF; CDR3 DNA: TGTGCCAGCAGCCAGACCGGGACTAGCGGGAAACTGTACTTC; V gene: TRBV7-9; clone size: .; J gene: TRBJ2-7; D gene: TRBD2
CDR3 protein: CASSEVREKLFF; CDR3 DNA: TGTGCCAGCAGTGAAGTGAGGGAAAAACTGTTTTTT; V gene: TRBV2; clone size: .; J gene: TRBJ1-4; D gene: .
CDR3 protein: CASSESGPGYF; CDR3 DNA: TGTGCCAGCAGTGAATCTGGGCCTGGGTACTTC; V gene: TRBV2; clone size: .; J gene: TRBJ2-7; D gene: .
CDR3 protein: CATSRDEVYNEQFF; CDR3 DNA: TGTGCCACCAGCAGAGATGAGGTTTACAATGAGCAGTTCTTC; V gene: TRBV15; clone size: .; J gene: TRBJ2-1; D gene: .
CDR3 protein: CASSPGGRGGNEQFF; CDR3 DNA: TGTGCCAGCAGCCCCGGCGGGAGAGGGGGGAATGAGCAGTTCTTC; V gene: TRBV11-2; clone size: .; J gene: TRBJ2-1; D gene: .
CDR3 protein: CASSLQGLSNQPQHF; CDR3 DNA: TGTGCCAGCAGTTTACAGGGGCTGAGCAATCAGCCCCAGCATTTT; V gene: TRBV28; clone size: few; J gene: TRBJ1-5; D gene: .
CDR3 protein: CASYQSGTGAGANVLTF; CDR3 DNA: TGTGCCAGCTATCAAAGTGGGACAGGGGCTGGGGCCAACGTCCTGACTTTC; V gene: TRBV14; clone size: .; J gene: TRBJ2-6; D gene: TRBD1
CDR3 protein: CASSYGGLAGVYEQYF; CDR3 DNA: TGTGCCAGCAGTTACGGAGGGCTAGCGGGAGTCTACGAGCAGTACTTC; V gene: TRBV6-6; clone size: .; J gene: TRBJ2-7; D gene: TRBD2
CDR3 protein: CASSLATGGTDTQYF; CDR3 DNA: TGTGCCAGCAGCTTAGCGACAGGGGGGACAGATACGCAGTATTTT; V gene: TRBV11-3; clone size: few; J gene: TRBJ2-3; D gene: TRBD1
CDR3 protein: CASSPRGHEQFF; CDR3 DNA: TGTGCCAGTAGTCCCCGAGGGCATGAGCAGTTCTTC; V gene: TRBV19; clone size: .; J gene: TRBJ2-1; D gene: .
CDR3 protein: CASNGGPSGSSYEQYF; CDR3 DNA: TGTGCCAGCAACGGGGGACCTAGCGGTTCTTCCTACGAGCAGTACTTC; V gene: TRBV28; clone size: few; J gene: TRBJ2-7; D gene: TRBD2
CDR3 protein: CSSSLRGSYEQYF; CDR3 DNA: TGTTCCAGCAGCTTGCGGGGTTCCTACGAGCAGTACTTC; V gene: TRBV7-9; clone size: .; J gene: TRBJ2-7; D gene: .
CDR3 protein: CASSRNRGEPYEQYF; CDR3 DNA: TGTGCCAGCAGTCGAAACAGGGGAGAACCCTACGAGCAGTACTTC; V gene: TRBV27; clone size: .; J gene: TRBJ2-7; D gene: TRBD1